The 23 T cell receptor beta chains given below trace back to one sample, sequenced in a study of shared clonotypes between healthy human individuals. CD45RO-negative, CCR7-selected cells formed the naive CD8 fraction, which excluded terminally differentiated effector memory CD45RA+ cells. Data came from immunoSEQ multiplex PCR; TCRdb stores just in-frame clones and leaves some out. The table has about 2,200,000 clones, 90% to 95% seen once; the top ten hold under 2%. The sample comprised naive CD8+ T cells from PBMCs. Receptors originate from a man younger than 30 in good health. Some clones in this sample may be carry-over from other donors' samples.

V is TRBV4-2 and J is TRBJ1-2, with unresolved D. This CDR3 is built from 12 residues. V was trimmed by 1 base and J by 8 bases, leaving 8 bases between them. Germline V gene data show CDR1 as LGHNA and CDR2 as YNFKEQ. In DNA, the CDR3 is TGTGCCAGCAGCCAAGCCTTGAGAGGCTACACCTTC. It yields the protein CASSQALRGYTF.

The chain employs TRBV28 and TRBJ2-7, with D maybe TRBD2 (6 bases). The CDR3 spans 14 residues. Germline assignment: CDR1 MDHEN and CDR2 SYDVKM. Trimming shortened V by 5 bases and J by 0 bases, and 11 bases separated the two germline ends. The CDR3 region is CASSPRESSYEQYF. In DNA, the CDR3 is TGTGCCAGCAGTCCCCGGGAGAGCTCCTACGAGCAGTACTTC. The full variable domain, in which reference TRBV28 and TRBJ2-7 provide the parts outside the CDR3, is DVKVTQSSRYLVKRTGEKVFLECVQDMDHENMFWYRQDPGLGLRLIYFSYDVKMKEKGDIPEGYSVSREKKERFSLILESASTNQTSMYLCASSPRESSYEQYFGPGTRLTVT.

As concerns this clone: The junction departs from germline at one end; a sequencing error may be responsible. The chain links TRBV28 to TRBJ2-1, with D possibly TRBD1 on 5 matching bases. Germline CDR1 reads MDHEN; CDR2 reads SYDVKM. The CDR3 has 15 amino acids. The CDR3 sequence: CASSFEGVKYNEQLF. For the CDR3, the DNA is TGTGCCAGCAGTTTCGAAGGGGTTAAATACAATGAGCAGCTCTTC.

The chain carries TRBV6-6 and TRBJ2-7, with a tentative D call TRBD2 (6 bases). The CDR3 spans 14 residues. The V gene's germline CDR1 is MNHNY and CDR2 SVGAGI (reference sequence). The V end was cut by 6 bases, the J end by 2 bases, with 14 bases between. The CDR3 region has the DNA TGTGCCAGCAGCTCCGGGGGATTACCCTACGAGCAGTACTTC. Its protein is CASSSGGLPYEQYF.

CDR3 DNA: TGTGCCAGTAGTTTCCGGGACAGCATGAACACTGAAGCTTTCTTT. Translating it yields CASSFRDSMNTEAFF. The chain links TRBV19 to TRBJ1-1; TRBD1 matches at 7 bases. The CDR3 runs to 15 residues. Germline loops: CDR1 LNHDA, CDR2 SQIVND (reference sequence). The V and J ends lost 5 bases and 0 bases, in that order; junction bases with no gene match: 6.

Concerning this clone: This specimen includes other DNA sequences encoding the same CDR3. This sequence joins TRBV5-1 and TRBJ2-5; D may be TRBD1 (5 bases). The CDR3 is 13 residues long. Germline V gene data show CDR1 as SGHRS and CDR2 as YFSETQ. V gave up 0 bases and J gave up 4 bases, with 7 bases separating them. The CDR3 sequence is CASSLGGRETQYF. CDR3 sequence (DNA): TGCGCCAGCAGCTTGGGGGGCAGAGAGACCCAGTACTTC.

In the case of this clone: Other DNA sequences of this sample code for an identical CDR3. This CDR3 is CASSFSAYNEQFF. CDR3 coding DNA: TGTGCCAGCAGTTTTTCAGCGTACAATGAGCAGTTCTTC. This chain links TRBV27 with TRBJ2-1, with D uncertain. V was trimmed by 3 bases and J by 4 bases, leaving 7 bases between them. The CDR3 spans 13 residues. CDR1 and CDR2 from the germline V gene are MNHEY and SMNVEV (reference sequence).

The chain has TRBV6-5 and TRBJ2-2; D might be TRBD2 (7 bases). CDR1 and CDR2 from the germline V gene are MNHEY and SVGAGI. The CDR3 extends over 15 amino acids. V lost 10 bases to trimming and J lost 4 bases, with 19 bases between them. The CDR3 sequence: CATNFGGARTGELFF. CDR3 DNA: TGTGCCACCAACTTTGGGGGGGCGCGCACCGGGGAGCTGTTTTTT.

The chain combines TRBV9 with TRBJ2-1, with 8 bases aligning to TRBD2. Germline CDR1 SGDLS, CDR2 YYNGEE. V trimming: 0 bases; J trimming: 9 bases; junction bases outside the gene matches: 11. The CDR3 runs 16 residues. CDR3 residues: CASSVGDSGEYGEQFF. The CDR3 nucleotides are TGTGCCAGCAGCGTAGGAGATAGCGGGGAGTACGGTGAGCAGTTCTTC. The whole variable domain, remainder taken from reference TRBV9 and TRBJ2-1, is DSGVTQTPKHLITATGQRVTLRCSPRSGDLSVYWYQQSLDQGLQFLIQYYNGEERAKGNILERFSAQQFPDLHSELNLSSLELGDSALYFCASSVGDSGEYGEQFFGPGTRLTVL.

Details on this clone: Other DNA sequences in this sample translate to the same CDR3. V gene TRBV7-9 combines with J gene TRBJ2-7; D perhaps matches TRBD1 (5 bases). V lost 2 bases and J 6 bases, leaving 8 bases between the germline ends. The CDR3 runs to 12 residues. CDR1 is SEHNR, CDR2 FQNEAQ, per germline (reference sequence). DNA for the CDR3: TGTGCCAGCAGCTTACAGGGCGGCGAGCAGTACTTC. Its protein product is CASSLQGGEQYF.

Points on this clone: The sample holds other DNA sequences that translate to the same CDR3. The genes are TRBV5-6 and TRBJ1-1; D unclear. The CDR3 consists of 12 residues. Trimming pared 2 bases from V and 5 bases from J, leaving 7 bases between. Germline lookup yields CDR1 SGHDT and CDR2 YYEEEE. This chain's CDR3 is CASSFGGTEAFF. The CDR3 nucleotides read TGTGCCAGCAGCTTCGGCGGGACTGAAGCTTTCTTT. The full variable domain, with the rest looked up from reference TRBV5-6 and TRBJ1-1, is DAGVTQSPTHLIKTRGQQVTLRCSPKSGHDTVSWYQQALGQGPQFIFQYYEEEERQRGNFPDRFSGHQFPNYSSELNVNALLLGDSALYLCASSFGGTEAFFGQGTRLTVV.

The gene calls are TRBV29-1 and TRBJ1-2; 8 bases are a match to TRBD1. This CDR3 contains 18 residues. The V gene's germline CDR1 is SQVTM and CDR2 ANQGSEA. The J segment lost 0 bases and the V segment lost 0 bases, leaving 12 bases of the junction unmatched. CDR3 coding DNA: TGCAGCGTTGAAGATGGGACAGGACTTCGGGGTACTAACTATGGCTACACCTTC. The encoded protein is CSVEDGTGLRGTNYGYTF.

The V gene is TRBV7-9, the J gene TRBJ1-2; D is possibly TRBD1 (6 bases). Germline CDR1 reads SEHNR; CDR2 reads FQNEAQ (reference sequence). The V end lost 2 bases, the J end lost 7 bases, and 20 bases lay between the germline ends. The CDR3 has 16 residues. In DNA form, the CDR3 reads TGTGCCAGCAGCTTAAGCCCGAACAGGGAGGAAGGTGGCTACACCTTC. It codes for CASSLSPNREEGGYTF.

This chain links TRBV13 with TRBJ2-1; a possible D gene is TRBD2 (6 bases). This CDR3 comprises 15 residues. Germline CDR1 is PRHDT and CDR2 is FYEKMQ (reference sequence). Between the trimmed V and J ends, which lost 5 bases and 4 bases, there was a span of 15 bases. CDR3 residues: CASSQGTSRYNEQFF. The CDR3 DNA sequence: TGTGCCAGCAGCCAGGGCACTAGCAGGTACAATGAGCAGTTCTTC.

The chain couples TRBV7-7 to TRBJ1-3; TRBD1 matches 8 bases. Germline V gives CDR1 SSHAT, CDR2 FNYEAQ (reference sequence). V lost 10 bases to trimming and J lost 0 bases; unmatched junction nucleotides: 17. The CDR3 covers 18 residues. CDR3 loop: CAIRPGTGGIYSGNTIYF. In DNA, the CDR3 is TGTGCCATCAGACCCGGGACAGGTGGGATCTACTCTGGAAACACCATATATTTT.

The chain joins TRBV7-9 to TRBJ1-2, with 9 bases fitting TRBD1. The germline V gene encodes CDR1 SEHNR and CDR2 FQNEAQ (reference sequence). CDR3 length equals 15 residues. The trim removed 4 bases at V and 3 bases at J, leaving 6 bases unmatched. Written as DNA, the CDR3 is TGTGCCAGCAGCTCTACAGGGGGCTACGACTATGGCTACACCTTC. Translation: CASSSTGGYDYGYTF.

V gene TRBV27 combines with J gene TRBJ2-2; D gene unclear. The V gene's germline CDR1 is MNHEY and CDR2 SMNVEV (reference sequence). Trimming shortened V by 6 bases and J by 6 bases, and 8 bases separated the two germline ends. This CDR3 comprises 12 residues. This CDR3 is CASRLGAGELFF. The DNA for the CDR3 is TGTGCCAGCAGGCTCGGAGCCGGGGAGCTGTTTTTT.

This rearrangement joins TRBV7-3 to TRBJ2-3; 11 bases are shared with TRBD2. Germline V CDR1 and CDR2: SGHTA, FQGTGA. The CDR3 contains 18 residues. The V gene end was trimmed by 3 bases and the J gene end by 2 bases; junction bases not matched to a gene: 10. CDR3 DNA: TGTGCCAGCAGCTTGTGGGCCCAGACTAGCGGGAACACAGATACGCAGTATTTT. It translates to CASSLWAQTSGNTDTQYF.

The V call is TRBV7-9, the J call TRBJ1-1; D unresolved. CDR3 length: 13 residues. Trimming removed 4 bases at V and 7 bases at J, with 13 bases between. Germline V CDR1 and CDR2: SEHNR, FQNEAQ (reference sequence). The CDR3 here is CASSSRVNGEAFF. CDR3 bases: TGTGCCAGCAGCTCCCGGGTTAATGGTGAAGCTTTCTTT. The entire variable domain, with the rest obtained from reference TRBV7-9 and TRBJ1-1, is as follows: DTGVSQNPRHKITKRGQNVTFRCDPISEHNRLYWYRQTLGQGPEFLTYFQNEAQLEKSRLLSDRFSAERPKGSFSTLEIQRTEQGDSAMYLCASSSRVNGEAFFGQGTRLTVV.

This clone has a handful of counts. This sequence joins TRBV27 and TRBJ1-2; 7 bases fit TRBD1. Trimming at V came to 1 base and at J to 8 bases, leaving 7 bases not matched to a gene. The CDR3 consists of 14 residues. Germline-derived CDR1 and CDR2 are MNHEY and SMNVEV (reference sequence). This chain's CDR3 is CASSLLGGQSGYTF. The CDR3 nucleotides read TGTGCCAGCAGTTTATTAGGGGGCCAGTCGGGCTACACCTTC.

This chain links TRBV11-2 with TRBJ2-7; a weak D match, TRBD2 (6 bases). V was trimmed by 3 bases and J by 11 bases, leaving 23 bases between them. The CDR3 has 15 amino acids. Per the germline V gene, CDR1 is SGHAT and CDR2 is FQNNGV. CDR3 DNA: TGTGCCAGCAGCTTCAGAGGGCAGGGACTCCAGATAAAGTACTTC. It specifies CASSFRGQGLQIKYF. Full variable domain (rest looked up from reference TRBV11-2 and TRBJ2-7): EAGVAQSPRYKIIEKRQSVAFWCNPISGHATLYWYQQILGQGPKLLIQFQNNGVVDDSQLPKDRFSAERLKGVDSTLKIQPAKLEDSAVYLCASSFRGQGLQIKYFGPGTRLTVT.

This clone was seen once. The chain carries TRBV2 and TRBJ2-7; 8 bases are shared with TRBD1. V lost 8 bases to trimming and J lost 0 bases; unmatched junction nucleotides: 6. The CDR3 loop spans 14 amino acids. Germline V CDR1 and CDR2: SNHLY, FYNNEI. The CDR3 DNA follows: TGTGCCAGCGGGACAGGCGCCAGCTCCTACGAGCAGTACTTC. This gives the protein CASGTGASSYEQYF.

V and J are TRBV28 and TRBJ2-2, with a weak D call TRBD1 (5 bases). The CDR3 is 15 residues long. Germline V gives CDR1 MDHEN, CDR2 SYDVKM. The V end lost 3 bases, the J end lost 4 bases, and 12 bases lay between the germline ends. Here the CDR3 reads CASSFEGASTGELFF. The CDR3 DNA reads as TGTGCCAGCAGTTTCGAAGGGGCCAGCACCGGGGAGCTGTTTTTT.